The present entry profiles one TCR beta chain with its context. Its antigen is undetermined. Germline and genes here are mouse. The CDR3 extends 4 residues past the end of the read, so its final part is completed from the germline J gene. Using CD4, CD8alpha, NKG2D, NKG2ACE and other markers, pooled cutaneous lymph node cells were sorted. This entry belongs to a study of CD8+ T cells in alopecia areata. Overall study: C3H/HeJ donors with spontaneous alopecia, roughly 6-13 months old, supplied skin grafts to 7-10-week-old female C3H/HeJ mice. Study-level findings and limits: Normal skin's resident alphabeta T cells are also sequenced in scalp samples. Clonality in lesional scalp, especially alopecia totalis/universalis, exceeded that of normal scalp. Shared TCR sequences were less clear between patients than in mice, possibly partly from HLA diversity.

This CDR3 region has 12 residues. Germline loops: CDR1 NNHNN, CDR2 SYGAGS (reference sequence). RNA extraction was followed by reverse transcription into cDNA, which acted as the sequencing template. TCRdb's copy holds only in-frame clones and misses some; the assay was immunoSEQ multiplex PCR. This sample comprises more than 250,000 clones, none seen once only. The sequenced sample was CD4+ T cells sorted from a lymph node. This sequence was found in a C3H/HeJ mouse with alopecia areata. For this strain, the MHC haplotype corresponds to H2-k. The V and J genes are TRBV13-2 and TRBJ2-7; unclear D gene. This CDR3 reads CASGDHLYEQYF. The covered CDR3 bases are TGTGCCAGCGGTGATCACTTGTAT.